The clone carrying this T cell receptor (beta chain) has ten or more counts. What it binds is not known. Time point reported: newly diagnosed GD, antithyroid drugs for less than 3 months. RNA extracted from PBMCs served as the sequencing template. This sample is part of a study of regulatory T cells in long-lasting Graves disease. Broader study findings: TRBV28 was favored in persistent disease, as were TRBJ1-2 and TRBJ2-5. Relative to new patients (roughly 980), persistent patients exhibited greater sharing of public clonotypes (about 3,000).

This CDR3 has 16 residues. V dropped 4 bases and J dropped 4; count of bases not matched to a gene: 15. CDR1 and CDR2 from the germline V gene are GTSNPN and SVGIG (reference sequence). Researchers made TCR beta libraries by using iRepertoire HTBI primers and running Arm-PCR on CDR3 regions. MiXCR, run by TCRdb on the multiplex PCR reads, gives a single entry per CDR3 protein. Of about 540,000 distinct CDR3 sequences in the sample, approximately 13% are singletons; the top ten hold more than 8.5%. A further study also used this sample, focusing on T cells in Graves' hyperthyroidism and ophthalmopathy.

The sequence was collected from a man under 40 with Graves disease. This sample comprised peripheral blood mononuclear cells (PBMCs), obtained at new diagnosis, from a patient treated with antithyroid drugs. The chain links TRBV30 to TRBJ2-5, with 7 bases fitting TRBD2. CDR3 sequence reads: CAWTNGDYFKAETQYF. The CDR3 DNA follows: TGTGCCTGGACGAATGGGGACTACTTTAAGGCAGAGACCCAGTACTTC.